This T cell receptor (beta chain) derives from a study of blood T cell repertoires in COVID-19. Study-wide background: Donors in the United States, Italy and Spain gave samples during acute or convalescent COVID-19.

Under the authors' procedure: Amplification of reference gene primers was used by the study to estimate nucleated cell counts. Sequencing was performed with immunoSEQ multiplex PCR; in TCRdb, only in-frame clones are kept and a portion is missing. That table supplies the V and J calls and clone size; D and trimming were determined from the DNA. The sample shows over 150,000 clones, roughly 87% of them seen only once. Germline V gene sequence: CDR1 SGHRS, CDR2 YFSETQ. V lost 3 bases and J lost 6; bases outside the gene matches: 7. The CDR3 totals 14 residues. The chain employs TRBV5-1 and TRBJ2-7, with 9 bases that match TRBD1. This clonotype originated in a woman aged 60-70 years who had recovered from COVID-19. The sequenced material came from peripheral blood. CDR3 sequence reads: CASSSGQGSVEQYF. The DNA for the CDR3 is TGCGCCAGCAGCTCGGGACAGGGAAGCGTCGAGCAGTACTTC.